This is a list of T cell receptor beta chains from one sample in a study of cytomegalovirus exposure and HLA in healthy donors. TCRdb's table, derived via immunoSEQ multiplex PCR, lists solely in-frame clones and lacks some. The sample lists 30,000 or so clones; roughly 69% were seen once. Specimen: PBMCs. These receptors were obtained from a man aged 50 or older in good health and CMV-seropositive. The CDR3 runs from the conserved cysteine through the conserved F or W. The order of the fields is D gene, J gene, V gene, clone size, CDR3 protein, CDR3 DNA. D genes are given only for firm matches. The size entry is marked missing in some rows and otherwise reads once, few, many or a size class.

d_gene: .
j_gene: TRBJ2-1
v_gene: TRBV7-2
abundance: .
CDR3aa: CASSLSPGRGNYNEQFF
CDR3nt: TGTGCCAGCAGCTTATCTCCTGGTAGGGGCAACTACAATGAGCAGTTCTTC

d_gene: .
j_gene: TRBJ2-7
v_gene: TRBV7-6
abundance: .
CDR3aa: CASRPGGRHYEQYF
CDR3nt: TGTGCCAGCAGGCCTGGGGGCCGACACTACGAGCAGTACTTC

d_gene: .
j_gene: TRBJ1-2
v_gene: TRBV6-6
abundance: .
CDR3aa: CASSYQSGGNYGYTF
CDR3nt: TGTGCCAGCAGTTACCAAAGCGGGGGAAACTATGGCTACACCTTC

d_gene: .
j_gene: TRBJ2-7
v_gene: TRBV5-1
abundance: .
CDR3aa: CASSTDTSYEQYF
CDR3nt: TGCGCCAGCAGCACCGACACCTCCTACGAGCAGTACTTC

d_gene: .
j_gene: TRBJ1-2
v_gene: TRBV7-9
abundance: .
CDR3aa: CASSPAARGYLSSGYTF
CDR3nt: TGTGCCAGCAGCCCAGCCGCACGGGGGTATCTTTCTAGTGGCTACACCTTC

d_gene: .
j_gene: TRBJ1-2
v_gene: TRBV7-9
abundance: few
CDR3aa: CASSPTWGGMNYGYTF
CDR3nt: TGTGCCAGCAGCCCCACCTGGGGGGGAATGAACTATGGCTACACCTTC

d_gene: TRBD1
j_gene: TRBJ1-1
v_gene: TRBV30
abundance: few
CDR3aa: CAWRTGTEAFF
CDR3nt: TGTGCCTGGAGGACAGGGACTGAAGCTTTCTTT

d_gene: .
j_gene: TRBJ2-2
v_gene: TRBV27
abundance: .
CDR3aa: CASRERQHTGELFF
CDR3nt: TGTGCCAGCAGAGAAAGACAGCACACCGGGGAGCTGTTTTTT

d_gene: .
j_gene: TRBJ1-5
v_gene: TRBV7-9
abundance: .
CDR3aa: CASSLGAGEGNQPQHF
CDR3nt: TGTGCCAGCAGCTTAGGGGCAGGGGAAGGGAATCAGCCCCAGCATTTT

d_gene: TRBD2
j_gene: TRBJ2-2
v_gene: TRBV7-2
abundance: few
CDR3aa: CASRPSGSGAGELFF
CDR3nt: TGTGCCAGCAGACCGAGCGGGAGTGGGGCCGGGGAGCTGTTTTTT

d_gene: .
j_gene: TRBJ2-1
v_gene: TRBV29-1
abundance: .
CDR3aa: CSVARENPLVF
CDR3nt: TGCAGCGTTGCACGGGAGAACCCCTTGGTCTTC

d_gene: .
j_gene: TRBJ2-5
v_gene: TRBV6-1
abundance: .
CDR3aa: CASSESWSSPETQYF
CDR3nt: TGTGCCAGCAGTGAAAGTTGGTCTAGCCCTGAGACCCAGTACTTC

d_gene: .
j_gene: TRBJ2-2
v_gene: TRBV5-4
abundance: .
CDR3aa: CASSNRTKNTGELFF
CDR3nt: TGTGCCAGCAGCAACAGGACTAAGAACACCGGGGAGCTGTTTTTT

d_gene: .
j_gene: TRBJ2-7
v_gene: TRBV5-1
abundance: .
CDR3aa: CASSLASGSYEQYF
CDR3nt: TGCGCCAGCAGCTTGGCCTCGGGATCCTACGAGCAGTACTTC

d_gene: TRBD1
j_gene: TRBJ1-2
v_gene: TRBV28
abundance: few
CDR3aa: CAIQQGMNGYTF
CDR3nt: TGTGCCATCCAACAGGGGATGAATGGCTACACCTTC

d_gene: TRBD1
j_gene: TRBJ1-2
v_gene: TRBV5-6
abundance: .
CDR3aa: CASTYDPFQGDYGYTF
CDR3nt: TGTGCCAGCACCTATGACCCTTTCCAGGGGGACTATGGCTACACCTTC

d_gene: .
j_gene: TRBJ1-5
v_gene: TRBV19
abundance: .
CDR3aa: CAITPGPQPQHF
CDR3nt: TGTGCCATCACACCAGGGCCTCAGCCCCAGCATTTT

d_gene: TRBD2
j_gene: TRBJ2-5
v_gene: TRBV13
abundance: few
CDR3aa: CASSFSGGDKTQYF
CDR3nt: TGTGCCAGCAGCTTTAGCGGGGGGGACAAGACCCAGTACTTC

d_gene: .
j_gene: TRBJ2-1
v_gene: TRBV7-2
abundance: few
CDR3aa: CASRRTGGGYNEQFF
CDR3nt: TGTGCCAGCAGACGCACAGGGGGGGGATACAATGAGCAGTTCTTC

d_gene: .
j_gene: TRBJ1-5
v_gene: TRBV30
abundance: .
CDR3aa: CAWKSGLGAGQPQHF
CDR3nt: TGTGCCTGGAAATCAGGGTTGGGGGCTGGTCAGCCCCAGCATTTT

d_gene: TRBD1
j_gene: TRBJ1-6
v_gene: TRBV30
abundance: .
CDR3aa: CAFTGGNSPLHF
CDR3nt: TGTGCCTTCACAGGGGGGAATTCACCCCTCCACTTT

d_gene: .
j_gene: TRBJ2-3
v_gene: TRBV29-1
abundance: .
CDR3aa: CSVVGSGGDTQYF
CDR3nt: TGCAGCGTTGTTGGGAGTGGCGGAGATACGCAGTATTTT

d_gene: TRBD2
j_gene: TRBJ2-3
v_gene: TRBV5-1
abundance: once
CDR3aa: CASSLFTSGPTDTQYF
CDR3nt: TGCGCCAGCAGCTTGTTTACTAGCGGACCCACAGATACGCAGTATTTT

d_gene: .
j_gene: TRBJ2-3
v_gene: TRBV4-1
abundance: .
CDR3aa: CASSQDQGFTDTQYF
CDR3nt: TGCGCCAGCAGCCAAGATCAGGGATTTACAGATACGCAGTATTTT

d_gene: TRBD1
j_gene: TRBJ2-3
v_gene: TRBV7-3
abundance: .
CDR3aa: CASKRGQGADTQYF
CDR3nt: TGTGCCAGCAAGAGGGGACAGGGGGCAGATACGCAGTATTTT

d_gene: .
j_gene: TRBJ1-1
v_gene: TRBV30
abundance: once
CDR3aa: CAWSVNRGTEAFF
CDR3nt: TGTGCCTGGAGTGTCAACCGGGGCACTGAAGCTTTCTTT

d_gene: TRBD2
j_gene: TRBJ2-7
v_gene: TRBV4-2
abundance: .
CDR3aa: CASSQAGLAEYEQYF
CDR3nt: TGTGCCAGCAGCCAAGCGGGACTAGCTGAGTACGAGCAGTACTTC

d_gene: TRBD1
j_gene: TRBJ2-7
v_gene: TRBV30
abundance: .
CDR3aa: CAWRDRDYEQYF
CDR3nt: TGTGCCTGGAGGGACAGGGACTACGAGCAGTACTTC

d_gene: .
j_gene: TRBJ1-1
v_gene: TRBV7-6
abundance: .
CDR3aa: CASSSGAGALLEMSTEAFF
CDR3nt: TGTGCCAGCAGCTCGGGCGCGGGGGCGCTTCTGGAGATGAGCACTGAAGCTTTCTTT

d_gene: .
j_gene: TRBJ2-7
v_gene: TRBV30
abundance: .
CDR3aa: CAWSVYYEQYF
CDR3nt: TGTGCCTGGAGCGTCTACTACGAGCAGTACTTC

d_gene: .
j_gene: TRBJ1-6
v_gene: TRBV27
abundance: .
CDR3aa: CASKREEASPLHF
CDR3nt: TGTGCCAGCAAGCGAGAGGAGGCCTCACCCCTCCACTTT

d_gene: TRBD2
j_gene: TRBJ2-7
v_gene: TRBV6-4
abundance: .
CDR3aa: CASRGLAGVYEQYF
CDR3nt: TGTGCCAGCAGAGGACTAGCGGGGGTCTACGAGCAGTACTTC

d_gene: TRBD1
j_gene: TRBJ2-7
v_gene: TRBV18
abundance: few
CDR3aa: CASSGQGEAEQYF
CDR3nt: TGTGCCAGCTCAGGACAGGGGGAAGCCGAGCAGTACTTC